Below, one TCR beta chain is given with its context. Antigen: not known. The CDR3 spans 15 residues. Trimming removed 2 bases at V and 4 bases at J, with 11 bases between. Germline V gene data show CDR1 as SGHVS and CDR2 as FNYEAQ. Semi-nested PCR with Nested Universal Primer A followed constant-region reverse priming of full-length variable regions. TCRdb redid the calling of the 5' RACE reads with MiXCR, one entry per CDR3 protein. Of about 57,000 distinct CDR3 sequences in the sample, roughly 28% were seen once. Whole-study results and caveats: Tumor Treg TCRs overlapped most with tumor naive CD4+ cells. The larger cohort examined one V-J beta rearrangement, not whole repertoires.

Treg sorting used a CD4+CD25+CD127-/low gate. This chain joins TRBV7-6 and TRBJ2-2; no firm D call. What was sequenced was tumor-infiltrating Tregs sorted from the breast tumor. The clonotype comes from a female donor with breast cancer. This CDR3 reads CASSLYGSSTGELFF. CDR3 nucleotides: TGTGCCAGCAGCTTATATGGCAGCTCCACCGGGGAGCTGTTTTTT.